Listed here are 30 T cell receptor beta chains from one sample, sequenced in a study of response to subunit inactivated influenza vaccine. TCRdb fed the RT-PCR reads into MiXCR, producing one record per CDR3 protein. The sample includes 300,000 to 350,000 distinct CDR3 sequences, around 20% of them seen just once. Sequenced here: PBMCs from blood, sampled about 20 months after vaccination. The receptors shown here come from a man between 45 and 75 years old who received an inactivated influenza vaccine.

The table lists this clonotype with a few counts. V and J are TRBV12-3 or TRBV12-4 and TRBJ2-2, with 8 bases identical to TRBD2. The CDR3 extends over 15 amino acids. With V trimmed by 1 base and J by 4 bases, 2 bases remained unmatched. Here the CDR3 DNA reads TGTGCCAGCAGTTTAGGCGGGGGGCGCACCGGGGAGCTGTTTTTT. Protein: CASSLGGGRTGELFF.

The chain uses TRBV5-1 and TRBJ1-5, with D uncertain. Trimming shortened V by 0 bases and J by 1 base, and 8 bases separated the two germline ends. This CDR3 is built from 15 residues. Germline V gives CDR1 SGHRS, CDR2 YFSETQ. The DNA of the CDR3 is TGCGCCAGCAGCTTGGACGGAGTGAGCAATCAGCCCCAGCATTTT. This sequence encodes CASSLDGVSNQPQHF.

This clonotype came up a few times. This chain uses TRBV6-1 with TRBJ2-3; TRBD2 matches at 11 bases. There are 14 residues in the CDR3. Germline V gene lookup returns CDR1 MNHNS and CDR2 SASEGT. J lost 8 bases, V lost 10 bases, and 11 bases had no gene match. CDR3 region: CATSIAGGQGTQYF. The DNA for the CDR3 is TGTGCCACCTCTATAGCGGGAGGGCAGGGTACGCAGTATTTT.

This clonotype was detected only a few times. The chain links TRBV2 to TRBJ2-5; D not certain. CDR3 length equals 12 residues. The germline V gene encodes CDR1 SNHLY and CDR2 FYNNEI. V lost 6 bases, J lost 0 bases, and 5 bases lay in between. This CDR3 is CASRKDQETQYF. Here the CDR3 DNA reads TGTGCCAGCAGGAAAGACCAAGAGACCCAGTACTTC.

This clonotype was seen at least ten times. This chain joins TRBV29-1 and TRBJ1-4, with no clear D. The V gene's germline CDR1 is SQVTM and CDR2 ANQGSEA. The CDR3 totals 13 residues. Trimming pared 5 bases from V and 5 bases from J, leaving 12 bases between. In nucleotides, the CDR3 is TGCAGCGTTCAGGTCGGGAGGAATGAAAAACTGTTTTTT. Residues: CSVQVGRNEKLFF.

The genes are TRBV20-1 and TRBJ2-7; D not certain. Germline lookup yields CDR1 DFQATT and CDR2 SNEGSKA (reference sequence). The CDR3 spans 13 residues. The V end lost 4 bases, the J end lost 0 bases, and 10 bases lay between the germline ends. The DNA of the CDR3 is TGCAGTGCTATGATTAGAAACTCCTACGAGCAGTACTTC. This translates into CSAMIRNSYEQYF.

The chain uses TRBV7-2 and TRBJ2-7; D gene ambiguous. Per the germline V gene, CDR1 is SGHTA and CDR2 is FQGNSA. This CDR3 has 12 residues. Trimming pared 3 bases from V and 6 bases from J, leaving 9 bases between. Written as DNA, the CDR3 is TGTGCCAGCAGCTTGCCTAGTCCCGAGCAGTACTTC. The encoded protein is CASSLPSPEQYF.

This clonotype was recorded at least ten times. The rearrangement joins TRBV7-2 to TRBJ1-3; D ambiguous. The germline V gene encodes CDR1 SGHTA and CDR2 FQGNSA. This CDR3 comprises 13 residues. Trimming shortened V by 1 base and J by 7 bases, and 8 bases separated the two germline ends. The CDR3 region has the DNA TGTGCCAGCAGCTTAGGCAGCTCTAACACCATATATTTT. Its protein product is CASSLGSSNTIYF.

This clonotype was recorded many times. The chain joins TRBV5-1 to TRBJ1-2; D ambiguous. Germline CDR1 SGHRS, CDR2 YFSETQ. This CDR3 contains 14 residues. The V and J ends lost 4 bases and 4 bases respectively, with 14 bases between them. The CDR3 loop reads CASSPGLISYGYTF. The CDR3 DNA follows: TGCGCCAGCAGCCCCGGACTCATCAGCTATGGCTACACCTTC.

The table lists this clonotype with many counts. The CDR3 sequence: CASSRLGTVVTEAFF. The CDR3 bases are TGTGCCAGCAGCCGCCTTGGGACAGTTGTCACTGAAGCTTTCTTT. The V gene is TRBV4-2, the J gene TRBJ1-1; 7 bases agree with TRBD1. Looked up from germline, CDR1 is LGHNA and CDR2 is YNFKEQ. There are 15 residues in the CDR3. V shed 4 bases, J shed 4 bases, and the junction held 9 bases outside the gene matches.

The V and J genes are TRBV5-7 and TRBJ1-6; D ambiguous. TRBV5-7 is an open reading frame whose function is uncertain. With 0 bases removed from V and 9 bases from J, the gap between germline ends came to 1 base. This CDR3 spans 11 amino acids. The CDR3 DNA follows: TGTGCCAGCAGCTTGGGTTCACCCCTCCACTTT. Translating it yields CASSLGSPLHF.

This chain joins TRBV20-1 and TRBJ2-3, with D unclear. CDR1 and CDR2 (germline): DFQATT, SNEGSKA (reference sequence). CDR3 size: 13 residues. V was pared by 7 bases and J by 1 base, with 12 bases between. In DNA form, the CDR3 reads TGCAGTGACTCGAGTGGGGGCACAGATACGCAGTATTTT. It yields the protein CSDSSGGTDTQYF.

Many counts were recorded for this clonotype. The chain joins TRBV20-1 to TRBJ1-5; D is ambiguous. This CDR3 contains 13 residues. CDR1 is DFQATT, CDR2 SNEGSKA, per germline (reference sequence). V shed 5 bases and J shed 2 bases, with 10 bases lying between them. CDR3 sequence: CSALEGGNQPQHF. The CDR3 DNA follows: TGCAGTGCTTTAGAGGGTGGCAATCAGCCCCAGCATTTT.

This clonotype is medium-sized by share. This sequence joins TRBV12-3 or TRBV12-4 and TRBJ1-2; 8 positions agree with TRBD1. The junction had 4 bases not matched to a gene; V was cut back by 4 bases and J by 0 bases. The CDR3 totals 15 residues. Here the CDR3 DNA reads TGTGCCAGCAGTTCCCGGGGACAGGCTAACTATGGCTACACCTTC. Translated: CASSSRGQANYGYTF.

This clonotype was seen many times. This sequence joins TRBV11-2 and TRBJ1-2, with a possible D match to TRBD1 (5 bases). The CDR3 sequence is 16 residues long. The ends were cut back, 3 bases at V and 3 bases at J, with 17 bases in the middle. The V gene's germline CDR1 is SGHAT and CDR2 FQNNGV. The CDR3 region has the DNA TGTGCCAGCAGCTTGACCCCTGGGGGGAGCGACTATGGCTACACCTTC. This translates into CASSLTPGGSDYGYTF.

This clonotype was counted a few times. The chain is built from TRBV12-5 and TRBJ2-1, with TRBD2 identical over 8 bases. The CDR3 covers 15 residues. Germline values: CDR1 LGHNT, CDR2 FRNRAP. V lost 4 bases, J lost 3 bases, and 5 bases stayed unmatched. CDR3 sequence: CASGSTSGDYNEQFF. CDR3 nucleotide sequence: TGTGCTAGTGGTTCCACTAGCGGAGACTACAATGAGCAGTTCTTC.

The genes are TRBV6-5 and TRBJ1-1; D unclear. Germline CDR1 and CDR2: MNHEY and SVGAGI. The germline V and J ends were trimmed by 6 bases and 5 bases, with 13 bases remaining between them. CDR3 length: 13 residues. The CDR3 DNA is TGTGCCAGCAGCACCGGTACAGTTACTGAAGCTTTCTTT. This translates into CASSTGTVTEAFF.

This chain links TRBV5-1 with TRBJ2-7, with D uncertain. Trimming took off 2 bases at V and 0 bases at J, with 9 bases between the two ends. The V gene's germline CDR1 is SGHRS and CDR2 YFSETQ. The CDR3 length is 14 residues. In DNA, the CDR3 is TGCGCCAGCAGCTTCGACGGAATCTCCTACGAGCAGTACTTC. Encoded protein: CASSFDGISYEQYF.

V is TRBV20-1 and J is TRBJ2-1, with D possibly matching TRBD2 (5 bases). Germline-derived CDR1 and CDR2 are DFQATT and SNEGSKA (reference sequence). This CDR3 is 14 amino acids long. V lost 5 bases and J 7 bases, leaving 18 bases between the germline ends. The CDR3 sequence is CSAPPSTSGNEQFF. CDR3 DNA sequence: TGCAGTGCTCCCCCCTCAACCTCGGGAAATGAGCAGTTCTTC.

This CDR3 reads CASGATGSSSGNTIYF. As DNA, the CDR3 is TGCGCCAGCGGAGCGACGGGCTCCAGCTCTGGAAACACCATATATTTT. The J gene is TRBJ1-3, the V gene TRBV23-1; no clear D gene. TRBV23-1 is reported as an ORF; its role is uncertain. V lost 8 bases to trimming and J lost 0 bases, with 17 bases between them. CDR3 size: 16 residues.

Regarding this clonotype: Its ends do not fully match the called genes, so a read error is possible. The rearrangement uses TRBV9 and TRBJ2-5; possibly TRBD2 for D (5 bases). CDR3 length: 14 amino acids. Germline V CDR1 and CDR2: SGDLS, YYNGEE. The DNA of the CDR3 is TGTACCAGCAGCCGCGAGGGCATGGGGGAGACCCAGTACTTC. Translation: CTSSREGMGETQYF.

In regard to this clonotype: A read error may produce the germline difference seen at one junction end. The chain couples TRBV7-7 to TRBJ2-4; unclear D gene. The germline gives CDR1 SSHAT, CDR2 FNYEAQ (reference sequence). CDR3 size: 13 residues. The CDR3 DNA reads TGTGCTAGCAGCCAAAGCCTGGGAAACATTCAGTACTTC. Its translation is CASSQSLGNIQYF.

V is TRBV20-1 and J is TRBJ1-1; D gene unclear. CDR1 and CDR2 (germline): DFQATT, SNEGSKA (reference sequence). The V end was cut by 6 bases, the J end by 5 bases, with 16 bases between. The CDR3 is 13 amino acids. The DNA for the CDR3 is TGCAGTGCCTATTGGTTGGGTATGACTGAAGCTTTCTTT. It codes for CSAYWLGMTEAFF.

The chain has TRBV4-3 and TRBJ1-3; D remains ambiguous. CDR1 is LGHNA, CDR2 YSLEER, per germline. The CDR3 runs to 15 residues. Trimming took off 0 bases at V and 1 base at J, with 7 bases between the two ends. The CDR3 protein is CASSQDYSSGNTIYF. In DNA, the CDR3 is TGCGCCAGCAGCCAAGATTACAGTTCTGGAAACACCATATATTTT.

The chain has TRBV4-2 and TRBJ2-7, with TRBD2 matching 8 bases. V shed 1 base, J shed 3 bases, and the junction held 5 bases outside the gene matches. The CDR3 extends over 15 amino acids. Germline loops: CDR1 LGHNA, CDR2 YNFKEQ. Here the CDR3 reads CASSQGPAGDYEQYF. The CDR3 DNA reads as TGTGCCAGCAGCCAAGGCCCAGCGGGAGACTACGAGCAGTACTTC.

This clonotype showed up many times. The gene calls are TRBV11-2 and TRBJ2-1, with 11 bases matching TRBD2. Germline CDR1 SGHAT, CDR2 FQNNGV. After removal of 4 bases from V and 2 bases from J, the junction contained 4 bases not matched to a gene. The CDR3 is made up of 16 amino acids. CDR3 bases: TGTGCCAGCAGCTCGAGACTAGCGGGACCCTACAATGAGCAGTTCTTC. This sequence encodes CASSSRLAGPYNEQFF.

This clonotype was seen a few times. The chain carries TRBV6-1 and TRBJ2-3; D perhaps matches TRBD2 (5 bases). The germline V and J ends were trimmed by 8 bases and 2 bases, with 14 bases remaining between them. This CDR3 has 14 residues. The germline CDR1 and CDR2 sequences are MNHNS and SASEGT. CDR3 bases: TGTGCCAGCCCCATCCACGGGGACACAGATACGCAGTATTTT. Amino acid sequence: CASPIHGDTDTQYF.

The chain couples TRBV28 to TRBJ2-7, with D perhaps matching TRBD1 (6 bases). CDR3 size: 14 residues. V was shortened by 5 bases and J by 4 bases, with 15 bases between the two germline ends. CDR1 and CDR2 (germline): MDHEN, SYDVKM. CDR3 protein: CASSQQGARYEQYF. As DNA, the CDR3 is TGTGCCAGCAGTCAACAGGGTGCGAGGTACGAGCAGTACTTC.

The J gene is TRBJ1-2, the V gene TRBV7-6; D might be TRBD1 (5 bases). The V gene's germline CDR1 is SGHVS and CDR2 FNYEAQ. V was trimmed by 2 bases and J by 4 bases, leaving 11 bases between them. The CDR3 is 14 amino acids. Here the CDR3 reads CASSLTTATYGYTF. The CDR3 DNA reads TGTGCCAGCAGCTTAACGACAGCAACCTATGGCTACACCTTC.

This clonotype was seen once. The CDR3 coding sequence is TGTGCCAGCTCACCTTCTGGATGGTCAGATACGCAGTATTTT. Translation gives CASSPSGWSDTQYF. The V gene is TRBV18, the J gene TRBJ2-3; no definite D call. The CDR3 has 14 residues. V gave up 3 bases and J gave up 4 bases, with 11 bases separating them. Germline V CDR1 and CDR2: KGHSH, LQKENI.